The T cell receptor beta chain described here comes from a study of blood T cell repertoires in COVID-19. Overall study: Samples taken during acute and convalescent COVID-19 were collected in the United States, Italy and Spain. The analysed material was cDNA or gDNA that came from T cells, B-cell-depleted T cells, or PBMCs.

The CDR3 is 14 residues long. Trimming took off 0 bases at V and 12 bases at J, with 15 bases between the two ends. Per the germline V gene, CDR1 is LGHDT and CDR2 is YNNKEL (reference sequence). Original processing notes: Reference gene primer amplification gave nucleated cell count estimates. Profiling relied on immunoSEQ multiplex PCR, and the TCRdb table lists in-frame clones only, not all of them. V and J calls plus clone size are reproduced from that table; the DNA served to infer D and trimming. There are some 210,000 clones in the sample; 89% occur only once, and about 6% lies in the top ten.

What was sequenced was peripheral blood. The chain employs TRBV3-1 (or the pseudogene TRBV3-2) and TRBJ2-1; tentative D call: TRBD2 (6 bases). This clonotype was obtained from a man aged 60-69 years who had recovered from COVID-19. This chain's CDR3 is CASSQDVLAYVQFF. CDR3 bases: TGTGCCAGCAGCCAAGACGTACTAGCTTACGTGCAGTTCTTC.